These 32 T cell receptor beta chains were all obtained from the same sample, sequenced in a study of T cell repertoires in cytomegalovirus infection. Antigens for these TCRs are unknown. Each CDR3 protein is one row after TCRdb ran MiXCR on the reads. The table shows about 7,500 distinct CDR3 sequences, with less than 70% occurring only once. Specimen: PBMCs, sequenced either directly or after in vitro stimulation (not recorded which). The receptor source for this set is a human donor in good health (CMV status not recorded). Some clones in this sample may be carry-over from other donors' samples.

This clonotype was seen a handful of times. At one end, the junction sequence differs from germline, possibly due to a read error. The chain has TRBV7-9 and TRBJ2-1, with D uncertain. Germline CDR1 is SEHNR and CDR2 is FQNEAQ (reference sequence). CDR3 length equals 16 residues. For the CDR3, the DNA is TGTGCCAGCCGCTTGTTGGGAATATCCCCCTACACTGAGCAGTTCTTC. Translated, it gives CASRLLGISPYTEQFF.

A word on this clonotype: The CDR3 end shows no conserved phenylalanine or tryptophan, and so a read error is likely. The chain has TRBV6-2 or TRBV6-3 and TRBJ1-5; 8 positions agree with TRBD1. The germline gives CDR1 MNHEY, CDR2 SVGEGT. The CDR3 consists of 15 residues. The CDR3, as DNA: TGTGCCACAGGACTCCGACAGGGGACCAATCTGCCCCAGCATTGT. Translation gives CATGLRQGTNLPQHC.

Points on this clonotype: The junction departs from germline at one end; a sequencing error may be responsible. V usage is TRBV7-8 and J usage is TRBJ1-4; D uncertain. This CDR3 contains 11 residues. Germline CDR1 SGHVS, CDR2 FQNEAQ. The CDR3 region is CASSFREKMFF. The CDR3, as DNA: TGTGCCAGCAGCTTCAGAGAAAAAATGTTTTTT.

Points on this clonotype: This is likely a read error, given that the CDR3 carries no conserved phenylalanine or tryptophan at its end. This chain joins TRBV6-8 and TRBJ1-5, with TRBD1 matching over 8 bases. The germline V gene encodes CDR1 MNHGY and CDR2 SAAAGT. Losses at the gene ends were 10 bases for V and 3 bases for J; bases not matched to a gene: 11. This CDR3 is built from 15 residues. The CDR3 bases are TGTGCCACATGGCTCCGACAGGGGACCAATCAGCCCCAGCATTTG. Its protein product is CATWLRQGTNQPQHL.

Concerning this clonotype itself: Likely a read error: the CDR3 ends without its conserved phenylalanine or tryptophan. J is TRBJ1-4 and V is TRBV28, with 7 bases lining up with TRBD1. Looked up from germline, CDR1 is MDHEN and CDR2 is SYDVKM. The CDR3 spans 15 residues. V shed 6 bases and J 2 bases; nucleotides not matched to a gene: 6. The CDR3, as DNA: TGTGCCAGCAGCCAGCCGACAGGGACTAATGAAAAACTGTTTTGT. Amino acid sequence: CASSQPTGTNEKLFC.

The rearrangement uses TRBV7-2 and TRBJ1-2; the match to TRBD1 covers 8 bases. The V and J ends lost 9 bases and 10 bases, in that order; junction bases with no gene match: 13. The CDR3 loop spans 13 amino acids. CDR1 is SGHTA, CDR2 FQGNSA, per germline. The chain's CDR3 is CARSPDRVNLYTF. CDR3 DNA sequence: TGTGCCAGAAGCCCGGACAGGGTGAATCTCTACACCTTC. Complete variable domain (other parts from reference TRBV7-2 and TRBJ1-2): GAGVSQSPSNKVTEKGKDVELRCDPISGHTALYWYRQSLGQGLEFLIYFQGNSAPDKSGLPSDRFSAERTGGSVSTLTIQRTQQEDSAVYLCARSPDRVNLYTFGSGTRLTVV.

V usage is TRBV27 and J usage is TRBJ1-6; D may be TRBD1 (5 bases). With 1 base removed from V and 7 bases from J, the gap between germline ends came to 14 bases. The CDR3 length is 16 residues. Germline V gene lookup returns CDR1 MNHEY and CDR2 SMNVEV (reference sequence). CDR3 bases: TGTGCCAGCAGTTTATTCGACCAGTCAGGGAATTCACCCCTCCACTTT. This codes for CASSLFDQSGNSPLHF.

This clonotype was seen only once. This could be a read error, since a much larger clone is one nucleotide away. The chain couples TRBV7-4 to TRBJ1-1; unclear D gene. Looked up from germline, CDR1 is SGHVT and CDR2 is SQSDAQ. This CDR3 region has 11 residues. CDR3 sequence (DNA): TGTGCCAGCAGCTCAAGTATTGAAGCTTTATTT. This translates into CASSSSIEALF.

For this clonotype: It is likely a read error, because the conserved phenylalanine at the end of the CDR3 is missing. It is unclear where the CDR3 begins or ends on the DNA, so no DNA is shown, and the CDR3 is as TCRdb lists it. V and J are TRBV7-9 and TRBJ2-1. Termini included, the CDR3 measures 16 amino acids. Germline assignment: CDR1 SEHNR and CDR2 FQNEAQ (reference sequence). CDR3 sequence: CASSLRGESSYNEQLL.

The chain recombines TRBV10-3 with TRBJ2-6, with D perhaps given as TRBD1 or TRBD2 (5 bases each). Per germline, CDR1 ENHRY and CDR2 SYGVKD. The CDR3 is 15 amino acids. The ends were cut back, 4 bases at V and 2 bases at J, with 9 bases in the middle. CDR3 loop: CAISGGDAGANVLTF. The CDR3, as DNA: TGTGCCATCAGTGGTGGGGACGCTGGGGCCAACGTCCTGACTTTC.

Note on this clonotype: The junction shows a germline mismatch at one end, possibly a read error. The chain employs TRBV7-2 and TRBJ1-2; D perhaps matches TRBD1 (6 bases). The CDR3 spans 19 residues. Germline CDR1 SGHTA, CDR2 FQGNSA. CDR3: CAISFGDVTPTGLGSGYTF. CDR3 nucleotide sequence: TGTGCCATCAGCTTCGGGGACGTCACTCCTACAGGGTTGGGTAGTGGCTACACCTTC.

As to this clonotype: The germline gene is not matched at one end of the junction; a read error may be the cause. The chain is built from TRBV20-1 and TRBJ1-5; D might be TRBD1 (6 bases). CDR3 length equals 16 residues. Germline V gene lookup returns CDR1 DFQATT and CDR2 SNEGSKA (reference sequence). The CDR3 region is CSAARPGQASNQPRPF. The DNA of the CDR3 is TGCAGTGCAGCTAGGCCGGGACAAGCAAGCAATCAGCCCCGGCCTTTT.

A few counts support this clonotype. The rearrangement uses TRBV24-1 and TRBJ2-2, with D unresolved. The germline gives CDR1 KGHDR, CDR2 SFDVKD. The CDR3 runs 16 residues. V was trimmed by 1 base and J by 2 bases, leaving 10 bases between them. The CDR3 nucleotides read TGTGCCACCAGTGATTTTGGCCAGGCAAACACCGGGGAGCTGTTTTTT. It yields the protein CATSDFGQANTGELFF.

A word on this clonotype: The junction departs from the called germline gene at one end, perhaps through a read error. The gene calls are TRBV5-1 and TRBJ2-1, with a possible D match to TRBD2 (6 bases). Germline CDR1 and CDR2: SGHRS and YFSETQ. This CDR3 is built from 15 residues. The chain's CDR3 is CVSSLFSTAGNEQCF. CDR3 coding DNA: TGCGTCAGCAGCTTGTTTTCGACAGCGGGCAATGAGCAGTGCTTC. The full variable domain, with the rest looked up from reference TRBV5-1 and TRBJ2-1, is KAGVTQTPRYLIKTRGQQVTLSCSPISGHRSVSWYQQTPGQGLQFLFEYFSETQRNKGNFPGRFSGRQFSNSRSEMNVSTLELGDSALYLCVSSLFSTAGNEQCFGPGTRLTVL.

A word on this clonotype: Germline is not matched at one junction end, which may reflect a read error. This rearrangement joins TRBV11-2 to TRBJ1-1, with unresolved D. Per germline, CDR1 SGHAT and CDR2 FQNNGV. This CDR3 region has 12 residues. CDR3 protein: CASSLWFTESFF. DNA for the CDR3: TGTGCCAGCAGCTTATGGTTTACTGAATCTTTCTTT.

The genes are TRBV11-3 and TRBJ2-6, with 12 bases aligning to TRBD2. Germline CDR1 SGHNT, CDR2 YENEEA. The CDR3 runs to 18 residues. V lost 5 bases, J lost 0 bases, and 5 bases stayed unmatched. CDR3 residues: CASSPLAGGTSGANVLTF. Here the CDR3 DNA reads TGTGCCAGCAGCCCTCTAGCGGGAGGGACCTCTGGGGCCAACGTCCTGACTTTC.

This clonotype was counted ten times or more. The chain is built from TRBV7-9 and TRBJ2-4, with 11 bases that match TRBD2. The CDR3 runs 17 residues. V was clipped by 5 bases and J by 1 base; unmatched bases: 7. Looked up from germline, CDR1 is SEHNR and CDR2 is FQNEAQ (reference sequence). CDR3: CASSDRLAGRAKNIQYF. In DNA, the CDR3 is TGTGCCAGCAGCGATCGACTAGCGGGGCGTGCCAAAAACATTCAGTACTTC.

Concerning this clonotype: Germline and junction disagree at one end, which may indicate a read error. As DNA, the CDR3 is TGTGCCAGTAGTTCAATATATACAGGGACAGGTGAAGACAATCAGCCCCCGCATTGG. Translation: CASSSIYTGTGEDNQPPHW. This chain connects TRBV19 to TRBJ1-5; 8 nucleotides match TRBD1. This CDR3 is 19 amino acids long. Looked up from germline, CDR1 is LNHDA and CDR2 is SQIVND (reference sequence).

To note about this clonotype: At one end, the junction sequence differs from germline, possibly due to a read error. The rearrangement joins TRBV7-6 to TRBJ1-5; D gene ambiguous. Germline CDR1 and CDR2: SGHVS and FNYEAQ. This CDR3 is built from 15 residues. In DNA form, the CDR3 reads TGTGCCAGCAGCCCCGAAACATACAGCAAACATCCCCAGCGTTTT. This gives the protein CASSPETYSKHPQRF.

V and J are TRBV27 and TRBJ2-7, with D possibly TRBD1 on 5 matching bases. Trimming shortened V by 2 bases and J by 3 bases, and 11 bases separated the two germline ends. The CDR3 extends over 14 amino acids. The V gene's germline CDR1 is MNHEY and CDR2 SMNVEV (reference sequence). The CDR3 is CASSLRGQSYEQYF. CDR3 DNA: TGTGCCAGCAGTTTAAGAGGACAAAGCTACGAGCAGTACTTC.

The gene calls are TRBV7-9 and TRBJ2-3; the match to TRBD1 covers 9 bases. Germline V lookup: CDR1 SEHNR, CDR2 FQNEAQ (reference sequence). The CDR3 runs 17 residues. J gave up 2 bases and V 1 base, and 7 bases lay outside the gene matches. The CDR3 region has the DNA TGTGCCAGCAGCTTAGAATACAGGGGGCGTACCACAGATACGCAGTATTTT. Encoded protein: CASSLEYRGRTTDTQYF.

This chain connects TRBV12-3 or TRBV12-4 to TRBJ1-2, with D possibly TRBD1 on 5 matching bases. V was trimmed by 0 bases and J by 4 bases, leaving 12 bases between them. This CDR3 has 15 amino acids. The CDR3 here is CASSLASGQLYGYTF. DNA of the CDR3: TGTGCCAGCAGTTTAGCGTCAGGACAACTCTATGGCTACACCTTC.

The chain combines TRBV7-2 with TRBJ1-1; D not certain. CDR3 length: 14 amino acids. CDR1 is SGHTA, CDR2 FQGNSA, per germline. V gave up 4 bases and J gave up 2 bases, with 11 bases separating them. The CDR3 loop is CASSSHVPNTEAFF. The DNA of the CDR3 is TGTGCCAGCAGCTCCCACGTCCCCAACACTGAAGCTTTCTTT.

The CDR3 here is CDTCVRQGTNQPQHF. The CDR3 DNA follows: TGTGACACATGCGTCCGACAGGGGACCAATCAGCCCCAGCATTTT. The chain links TRBV6-5 to TRBJ1-5, with TRBD1 matching 8 bases. The germline V gene encodes CDR1 MNHEY and CDR2 SVGAGI. The CDR3 contains 15 residues.

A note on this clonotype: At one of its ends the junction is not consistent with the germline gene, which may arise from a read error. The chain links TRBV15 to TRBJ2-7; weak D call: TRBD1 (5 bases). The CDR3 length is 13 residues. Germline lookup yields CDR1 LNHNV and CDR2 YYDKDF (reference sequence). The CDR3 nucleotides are TGTGCCACCAGCAGAGACCCTACAGGAGCTACAGCCTTC. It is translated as CATSRDPTGATAF. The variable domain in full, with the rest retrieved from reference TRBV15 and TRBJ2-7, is DAMVIQNPRYQVTQFGKPVTLSCSQTLNHNVMYWYQQKSSQAPKLLFHYYDKDFNNEADTPDNFQSRRPNTSFCFLDIRSPGLGDTAMYLCATSRDPTGATAFGPGTRLTVT.

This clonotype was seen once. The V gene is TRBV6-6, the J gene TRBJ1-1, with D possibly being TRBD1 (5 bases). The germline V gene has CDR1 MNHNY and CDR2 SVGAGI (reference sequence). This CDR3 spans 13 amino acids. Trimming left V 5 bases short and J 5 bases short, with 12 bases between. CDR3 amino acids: CASSVRGVTEAFF. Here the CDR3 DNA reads TGTGCCAGCAGTGTAAGGGGAGTGACTGAAGCTTTCTTT.

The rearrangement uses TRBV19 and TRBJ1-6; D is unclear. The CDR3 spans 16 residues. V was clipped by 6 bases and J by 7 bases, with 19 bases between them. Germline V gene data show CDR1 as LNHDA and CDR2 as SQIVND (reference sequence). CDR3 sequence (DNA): TGTGCCAGTAGAGTCCGTAGGGCCAAAGAAAATTCACCCCTCCACTTT. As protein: CASRVRRAKENSPLHF.

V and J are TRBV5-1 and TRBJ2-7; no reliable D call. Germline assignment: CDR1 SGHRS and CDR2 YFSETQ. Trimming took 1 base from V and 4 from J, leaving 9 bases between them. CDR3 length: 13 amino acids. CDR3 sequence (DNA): TGCGCCAGCAGCTTGATGGACGGTTACGAGCAGTACTTC. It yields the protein CASSLMDGYEQYF.

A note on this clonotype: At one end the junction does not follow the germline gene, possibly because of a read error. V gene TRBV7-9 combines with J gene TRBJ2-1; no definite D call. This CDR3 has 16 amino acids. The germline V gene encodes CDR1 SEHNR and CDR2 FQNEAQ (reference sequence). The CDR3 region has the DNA TGTGCCAGCAGCAGGTTTGGAATATCCACCGACAATGAGCAGTTTTTC. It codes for CASSRFGISTDNEQFF.

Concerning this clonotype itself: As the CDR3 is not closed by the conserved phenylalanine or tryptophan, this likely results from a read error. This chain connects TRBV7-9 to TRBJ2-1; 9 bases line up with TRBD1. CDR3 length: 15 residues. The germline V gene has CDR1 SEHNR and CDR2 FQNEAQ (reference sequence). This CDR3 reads CDSSIGTGIYKEQFL. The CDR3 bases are TGTGACAGCAGCATTGGGACAGGGATTTACAAGGAGCAGTTCTTA.

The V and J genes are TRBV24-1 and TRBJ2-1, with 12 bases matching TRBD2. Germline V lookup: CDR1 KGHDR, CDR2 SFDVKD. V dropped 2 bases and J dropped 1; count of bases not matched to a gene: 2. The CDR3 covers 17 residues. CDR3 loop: CATSDSGTSGSYNEQFF. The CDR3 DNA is TGTGCCACCAGTGATTCCGGGACTAGCGGGTCCTACAATGAGCAGTTCTTC.

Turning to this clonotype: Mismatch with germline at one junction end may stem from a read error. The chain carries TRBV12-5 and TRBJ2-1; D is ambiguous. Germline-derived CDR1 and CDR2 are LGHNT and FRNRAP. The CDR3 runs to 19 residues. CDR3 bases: TGTGCCAGTGGTTTGGTATCGGTAATAGTTGCCGTCCCCTACAATGAGCAGTTCTTC. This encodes CASGLVSVIVAVPYNEQFF.